This entry lists 5 T cell receptor beta chains sequenced from one sample in a study of human T cells and chemical hapten exposure. TCRdb processed the RACE reads anew with MiXCR; each CDR3 protein has one entry. The sample has a few hundred thousand distinct CDR3 sequences; around 5% are singletons. As to time point: pre-sensitization, week 0. The treatment denotes: therapeutic diphenylcyclopropenone sensitization with weekly scalp DPC. The sample in question was whole blood, obtained in connection with sensitization to the hapten diphenylcyclopropenone (DPC). All receptors derive from a woman aged 18-30 years with alopecia areata. Some clones in this sample may be carry-over from other donors' samples.

This clonotype was seen many times. The chain employs TRBV6-2 or TRBV6-3 and TRBJ2-1; 7 bases line up with TRBD2. There are 14 residues in the CDR3. V trimming: 4 bases; J trimming: 6 bases; junction bases outside the gene matches: 6. Germline CDR1 MNHEY, CDR2 SVGEGT. The CDR3: CASSSRPGGNEQFF. DNA of the CDR3: TGTGCCAGCAGTTCCCGTCCGGGGGGCAATGAGCAGTTCTTC.

This clonotype was recorded many times. The chain links TRBV5-6 to TRBJ1-2, with unresolved D. V lost 1 base to trimming and J lost 5 bases, with 18 bases between them. From germline, CDR1 is SGHDT and CDR2 YYEEEE. The CDR3 runs 16 residues. Here the CDR3 DNA reads TGTGCCAGCAGCTTGAAGGACGGTGGTGGGATTTATGGCTACACCTTC. It translates to CASSLKDGGGIYGYTF.

The chain employs TRBV9 and TRBJ2-1; D is perhaps TRBD2 (6 bases). Germline V gene lookup returns CDR1 SGDLS and CDR2 YYNGEE. This CDR3 has 14 residues. Trimming took 4 bases from V and 7 from J, leaving 15 bases between them. The CDR3 DNA sequence: TGTGCCAGCAGCAGTTGGGTAGGGAGGAATGAGCAGTTCTTC. Its protein is CASSSWVGRNEQFF.

This clonotype has only a few counts. This chain joins TRBV29-1 and TRBJ1-1, with no clear D. Germline V gene data show CDR1 as SQVTM and CDR2 as ANQGSEA. The V and J ends lost 4 bases and 3 bases respectively, with 3 bases between them. The CDR3 runs 10 residues. The CDR3 DNA reads as TGCAGCGTTGGGGACACTGAAGCTTTCTTT. The encoded protein is CSVGDTEAFF.

This clonotype was recorded many times. The genes are TRBV2 and TRBJ2-1; D remains unclear. V lost 1 base and J 10 bases, leaving 8 bases between the germline ends. In germline, CDR1 is SNHLY, CDR2 FYNNEI. The length of the CDR3 is 12 residues. CDR3 in DNA: TGTGCCAGCAGTGAAGGCCGTACCGAGCAGTTCTTC. Protein product: CASSEGRTEQFF.